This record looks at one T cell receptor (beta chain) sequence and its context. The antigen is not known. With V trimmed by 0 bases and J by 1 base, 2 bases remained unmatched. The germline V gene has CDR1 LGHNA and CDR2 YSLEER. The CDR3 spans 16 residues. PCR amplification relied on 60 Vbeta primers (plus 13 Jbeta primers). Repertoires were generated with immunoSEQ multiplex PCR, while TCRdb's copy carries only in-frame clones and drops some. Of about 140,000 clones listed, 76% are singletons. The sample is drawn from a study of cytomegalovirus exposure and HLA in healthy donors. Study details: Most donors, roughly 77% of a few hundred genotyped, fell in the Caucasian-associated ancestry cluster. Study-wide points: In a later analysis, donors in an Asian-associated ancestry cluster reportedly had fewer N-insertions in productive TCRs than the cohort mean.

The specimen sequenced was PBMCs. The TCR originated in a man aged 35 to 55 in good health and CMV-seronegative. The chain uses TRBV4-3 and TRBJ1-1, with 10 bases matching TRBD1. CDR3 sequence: CASSQERTGGNTEAFF. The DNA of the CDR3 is TGCGCCAGCAGCCAAGAACGGACAGGGGGGAACACTGAAGCTTTCTTT.